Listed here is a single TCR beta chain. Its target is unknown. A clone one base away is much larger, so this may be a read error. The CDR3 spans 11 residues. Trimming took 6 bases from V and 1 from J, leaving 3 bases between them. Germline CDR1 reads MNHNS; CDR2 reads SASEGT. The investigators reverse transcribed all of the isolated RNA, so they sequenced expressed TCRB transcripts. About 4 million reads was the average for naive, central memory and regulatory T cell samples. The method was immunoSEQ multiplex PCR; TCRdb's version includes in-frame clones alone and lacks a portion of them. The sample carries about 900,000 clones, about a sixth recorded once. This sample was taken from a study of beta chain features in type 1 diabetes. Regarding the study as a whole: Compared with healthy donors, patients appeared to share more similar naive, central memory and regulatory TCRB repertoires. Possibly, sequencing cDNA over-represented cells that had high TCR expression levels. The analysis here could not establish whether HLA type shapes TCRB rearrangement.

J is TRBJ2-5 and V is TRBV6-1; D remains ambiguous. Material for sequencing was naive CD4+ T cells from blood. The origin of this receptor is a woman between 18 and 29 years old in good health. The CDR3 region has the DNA TGTGCCAGCAGGTCCCAAGAGACCCAGTACTTC. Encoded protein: CASRSQETQYF.